Below, 27 T cell receptor beta chains from the same sample are listed, as sequenced in a study of CD8+CD57+ T cells in acquired aplastic anemia. Previously, flow cytometry had revealed CD8+CD57+ cell expansion in the patients chosen for sequencing. The study profiled TCR beta VDJ and CDR3 using genomic DNA as template. MiXCR was run by TCRdb on the reads, yielding one entry per CDR3 protein. The profile covers 95,000 to 150,000 distinct CDR3 sequences, with under 60% appearing a single time and 25% to 30% taken by the ten largest. Material for sequencing was sorted CD4+, CD8+, or CD8+CD57+ T cells (not recorded which) from PBMCs. These receptors all stem from a human donor with aplastic anemia.

This clonotype was detected only once. V and J are TRBV11-1 and TRBJ2-7; the match to TRBD2 covers 14 bases. The CDR3 has 17 residues. After removal of 1 base from V and 5 bases from J, the junction contained 7 bases not matched to a gene. CDR1 is SGHAT and CDR2 is FQDESV in the germline V gene (reference sequence). The CDR3 is CASSLVGTSGSVHEQYF. For the CDR3, the DNA is TGTGCCAGCAGCTTAGTGGGGACTAGCGGGAGTGTGCACGAGCAGTACTTC.

This clonotype is termed medium-sized (0.01 to 0.1%). V and J are TRBV24-1 and TRBJ2-7, with 7 bases aligning to TRBD2. CDR1 is KGHDR and CDR2 is SFDVKD in the germline V gene. CDR3 length: 14 amino acids. Trimming took 3 bases from V and 4 from J; bases not matched to a gene: 5. The CDR3 reads CATSDLTSEYEQYF. In DNA form, the CDR3 reads TGTGCCACCAGTGATCTAACTAGCGAGTACGAGCAGTACTTC.

The chain employs TRBV25-1 and TRBJ1-2, with D uncertain. The CDR3 consists of 13 residues. The V and J ends lost 2 bases and 8 bases respectively, with 12 bases between them. Looked up from germline, CDR1 is MGHDK and CDR2 is SYGVNS. Here the CDR3 reads CASSERGLRGYTF. The CDR3 DNA reads TGTGCCAGCAGTGAACGAGGACTGCGCGGCTACACCTTC.

This clonotype came up a few times. The chain is built from TRBV10-3 and TRBJ1-2; D unclear. The V and J ends lost 2 bases and 12 bases respectively, with 16 bases between them. Germline CDR1 ENHRY, CDR2 SYGVKD. This CDR3 contains 13 residues. This CDR3 is CAISEHPTGKDTF. CDR3 sequence (DNA): TGTGCCATCAGTGAGCATCCGACCGGGAAGGACACCTTC.

A remark on this clonotype: With a much larger clone just one base away, this may be a read error. The rearrangement links TRBV19 to TRBJ1-1; maybe TRBD1 (5 bases). CDR1 LNHDA and CDR2 SQIVND come from the germline V gene (reference sequence). The V end was cut by 2 bases, the J end by 6 bases, with 19 bases between. This CDR3 region has 16 residues. The CDR3 region has the DNA TGTGCCAGTAGTATAACGGGGGTTGGGTTAGTGGCTGAAGCTTTCTTT. Protein product: CASSITGVGLVAEAFF.

The rearrangement uses TRBV10-1 and TRBJ1-1, with D perhaps matching TRBD1 (6 bases). Germline loops: CDR1 WNHNN, CDR2 SYGVQD (reference sequence). V was trimmed by 6 bases and J by 4 bases, leaving 18 bases between them. There are 15 residues in the CDR3. Here the CDR3 reads CASREQGGKGTEAFF. The CDR3 DNA is TGCGCCAGCAGGGAACAGGGTGGGAAGGGCACTGAAGCTTTCTTT.

The chain recombines TRBV29-1 with TRBJ2-3, with unresolved D. This CDR3 has 13 amino acids. V lost 3 bases to trimming and J lost 0 bases, with 7 bases between them. Germline values: CDR1 SQVTM, CDR2 ANQGSEA. The CDR3 sequence: CSVDQRSTDTQYF. The CDR3 DNA sequence: TGCAGCGTTGATCAGAGAAGCACAGATACGCAGTATTTT.

This clonotype appeared a single time. The V call is TRBV7-9, the J call TRBJ2-7; 11 positions match TRBD2. The CDR3 has 15 amino acids. Germline V gene data show CDR1 as SEHNR and CDR2 as FQNEAQ (reference sequence). Unmatched junction bases numbered 3, after V lost 2 bases and J lost 3 bases. DNA of the CDR3: TGTGCCAGCAGCTTACCCGGGACTAGCGGCTACGAGCAGTACTTC. This gives the protein CASSLPGTSGYEQYF.

The chain links TRBV20-1 to TRBJ2-5; 14 nucleotides line up with TRBD2. V was pared by 3 bases and J by 5 bases, with 5 bases of the junction left unmatched. This CDR3 spans 15 amino acids. Germline lookup yields CDR1 DFQATT and CDR2 SNEGSKA (reference sequence). The DNA for the CDR3 is TGCAGTGCTAGGGGACTAGCGGGAGTAGTCGAGACCCAGTACTTC. Protein product: CSARGLAGVVETQYF.

This chain links TRBV6-4 with TRBJ2-7, with D hard to call. This CDR3 spans 14 amino acids. Germline CDR1 and CDR2: MRHNA and SNTAGT. The V end was cut by 0 bases, the J end by 3 bases, with 9 bases between. The DNA of the CDR3 is TGTGCCAGCAGTGACTCGGTCAGACGCTACGAGCAGTACTTC. Its translation is CASSDSVRRYEQYF.

The chain employs TRBV9 and TRBJ1-1; no clear D gene. The V end was cut by 0 bases, the J end by 4 bases, with 7 bases between. CDR3 size: 13 residues. CDR1 is SGDLS and CDR2 is YYNGEE in the germline V gene. In DNA form, the CDR3 reads TGTGCCAGCAGCGTAGCGATGAGCACTGAAGCTTTCTTT. As protein: CASSVAMSTEAFF.

This clonotype was seen at least ten times. This chain links TRBV20-1 with TRBJ2-5; D is unresolved. The CDR3 sequence is 14 residues long. V lost 3 bases to trimming and J lost 4 bases, with 15 bases between them. The germline V gene encodes CDR1 DFQATT and CDR2 SNEGSKA (reference sequence). The CDR3, as DNA: TGCAGTGCTAGCAGTGGCCCTTTCCTAGAGACCCAGTACTTC. It specifies CSASSGPFLETQYF.

The DNA of the CDR3 is TGCAGTGCTGCGGGCGCCATTAGCACAGATACGCAGTATTTT. Protein: CSAAGAISTDTQYF. The rearrangement joins TRBV20-1 to TRBJ2-3; D may be TRBD2 (5 bases). Germline V gives CDR1 DFQATT, CDR2 SNEGSKA (reference sequence). The CDR3 is made up of 14 amino acids. The V end lost 5 bases, the J end lost 0 bases, and 12 bases lay between the germline ends.

In this sample, this clonotype turned up many times. Mismatch with germline at one junction end may stem from a read error. The chain joins TRBV7-7 to TRBJ2-1, with D perhaps matching TRBD1 or TRBD2 (5 bases each). The CDR3 covers 15 residues. Germline V gene sequence: CDR1 SSHAT, CDR2 FNYEAQ (reference sequence). The DNA for the CDR3 is TGTGCTAGCAGCCCAGGGACGACCCACATCGATGAGCAGTTCTTC. Encoded protein: CASSPGTTHIDEQFF.

As for this clonotype: Here the CDR3 omits its conserved ending phenylalanine or tryptophan, so a read error is the likely source. The rearrangement uses TRBV5-1 and TRBJ2-7, with no clear D. This CDR3 contains 13 residues. Germline lookup yields CDR1 SGHRS and CDR2 YFSETQ. V was trimmed by 1 base and J by 6 bases, leaving 11 bases between them. This CDR3 reads CASSLTGGLEQYS. The CDR3 DNA is TGCGCCAGCAGCTTGACCGGTGGGCTCGAGCAGTACTCC.

The chain joins TRBV11-1 to TRBJ2-1; unclear D gene. This CDR3 spans 15 amino acids. The germline V gene has CDR1 SGHAT and CDR2 FQDESV (reference sequence). Trimming left V 6 bases short and J 0 bases short, with 12 bases between. CDR3 in amino acids: CASSVGSLSYNEQFF. CDR3 nucleotides: TGTGCCAGCAGTGTAGGAAGTCTCTCCTACAATGAGCAGTTCTTC. Complete variable domain (other parts from reference TRBV11-1 and TRBJ2-1): EAEVAQSPRYKITEKSQAVAFWCDPISGHATLYWYRQILGQGPELLVQFQDESVVDDSQLPKDRFSAERLKGVDSTLKIQPAELGDSAMYLCASSVGSLSYNEQFFGPGTRLTVL.

The rearrangement uses TRBV4-2 and TRBJ1-3; D is perhaps TRBD1 (6 bases). Germline V gene data show CDR1 as LGHNA and CDR2 as YNFKEQ. The CDR3 is 17 amino acids. V was trimmed by 4 bases and J by 0 bases, leaving 16 bases between them. CDR3 in DNA: TGTGCCAGCAGCCCTGCGACAGGTTGGATCTCTGGAAACACCATATATTTT. Translated: CASSPATGWISGNTIYF.

V is TRBV7-9 and J is TRBJ1-1; D possibly corresponds to TRBD1 (6 bases). The germline V and J ends were trimmed by 5 bases and 1 base, with 14 bases remaining between them. The germline CDR1 and CDR2 sequences are SEHNR and FQNEAQ (reference sequence). The CDR3 extends over 15 amino acids. Here the CDR3 reads CASSPPTGSNTEAFF. The CDR3 region has the DNA TGTGCCAGCAGCCCACCCACAGGGTCGAACACTGAAGCTTTCTTT.

A word on this clonotype: In this CDR3 the conserved last residue, phenylalanine or tryptophan, is missing, so a read error is likely. The J gene is TRBJ2-3, the V gene TRBV11-1; D is uncertain. From germline, CDR1 is SGHAT and CDR2 FQDESV (reference sequence). This CDR3 spans 15 amino acids. The CDR3 bases are TGTGCCAGCAGCGCCCGGTTGGAGAGTACAGATGCGCAGTATTCT. Its translation is CASSARLESTDAQYS.

This clonotype was seen a handful of times. The rearrangement uses TRBV19 and TRBJ2-7, with TRBD1 as a possible D gene (6 bases). Trimming removed 1 base from V and 7 bases from J, with 11 bases in between. This CDR3 has 13 residues. In germline, CDR1 is LNHDA, CDR2 SQIVND (reference sequence). CDR3 sequence (DNA): TGTGCCAGTAGTATAGTTCCAGGGGTGGAGCAGTACTTC. Protein sequence: CASSIVPGVEQYF.

Ten or more counts support this clonotype. The J gene is TRBJ2-5, the V gene TRBV25-1, with D possibly being TRBD1 (5 bases). With 4 bases removed from V and 0 bases from J, the gap between germline ends came to 12 bases. The CDR3 has 15 amino acids. Germline V gene lookup returns CDR1 MGHDK and CDR2 SYGVNS. In DNA, the CDR3 is TGTGCCAGCAGTGCCGACAGACAGTACCAAGAGACCCAGTACTTC. Translated: CASSADRQYQETQYF. Combining the CDR3 with reference TRBV25-1 and TRBJ2-5 gives the whole variable domain EADIYQTPRYLVIGTGKKITLECSQTMGHDKMYWYQQDPGMELHLIHYSYGVNSTEKGDLSSESTVSRIRTEHFPLTLESARPSHTSQYLCASSADRQYQETQYFGPGTRLLVL.

The table lists this clonotype with many counts. The J gene is TRBJ2-7, the V gene TRBV7-9, with D possibly being TRBD1 (5 bases). The CDR3 sequence is 13 residues long. Trimming removed 8 bases at V and 0 bases at J, with 11 bases between. Germline V gene data show CDR1 as SEHNR and CDR2 as FQNEAQ (reference sequence). The CDR3 DNA reads TGTGCCAGCTGTGGTGGGGCCTCCTACGAGCAGTACTTC. Translation gives CASCGGASYEQYF.

The CDR3, as DNA: TGCGCCAGCAGCTTGGCGGCAGGGGGCAATTCACCCCTCCACTTT. Protein sequence: CASSLAAGGNSPLHF. The chain employs TRBV5-1 and TRBJ1-6; 8 nucleotides align to TRBD1. In germline, CDR1 is SGHRS, CDR2 YFSETQ. The CDR3 is 15 amino acids. V was clipped by 0 bases and J by 7 bases; unmatched bases: 3.

On this clonotype itself: A read error may produce the germline difference seen at one junction end. The chain couples TRBV6-1 to TRBJ2-3; TRBD2 matches 8 bases. This CDR3 has 15 residues. The V gene's germline CDR1 is MNHNS and CDR2 SASEGT. The CDR3 DNA reads TGTGCCAGCAGTGAAGGGCGGGGGGCCGCAGAGACGCAGTATTTT. Its translation: CASSEGRGAAETQYF.

This clonotype has only one observation. The V gene is TRBV9, the J gene TRBJ2-1; D unresolved. CDR3 length: 13 amino acids. CDR1 and CDR2 from the germline V gene are SGDLS and YYNGEE. The V and J ends lost 0 bases and 12 bases respectively, with 13 bases between them. The CDR3 reads CASSVDRVQRQFF. The CDR3 bases are TGTGCCAGCAGCGTAGATCGTGTCCAGCGGCAGTTCTTC.

The rearrangement uses TRBV15 and TRBJ2-3; D not resolved. Germline V gene sequence: CDR1 LNHNV, CDR2 YYDKDF (reference sequence). This CDR3 is 13 amino acids long. The ends were cut back, 0 bases at V and 5 bases at J, with 6 bases in the middle. The CDR3 DNA sequence: TGTGCCACCAGCAGAGATCTCGGAGATACGCAGTATTTT. Its protein is CATSRDLGDTQYF.

The chain employs TRBV29-1 and TRBJ1-2; a weak D match, TRBD1 (6 bases). The V gene lost 4 bases and the J gene lost 2 bases, with 8 bases spanning the gap. The germline V gene encodes CDR1 SQVTM and CDR2 ANQGSEA. The length of the CDR3 is 12 residues. CDR3 in DNA: TGCAGCGTTGTCACAGGGAACTATGGCTACACCTTC. This codes for CSVVTGNYGYTF. Supplemented by reference TRBV29-1 and TRBJ1-2, the full variable domain reads SAVISQKPSRDICQRGTSLTIQCQVDSQVTMMFWYRQQPGQSLTLIATANQGSEATYESGFVIDKFPISRPNLTFSTLTVSNMSPEDSSIYLCSVVTGNYGYTFGSGTRLTVV.